The 27 T cell receptor beta chains reported below all come from one sample, sequenced in a study of T cell changes during pregnancy in multiple sclerosis. Generated by immunoSEQ multiplex PCR, the TCRdb table keeps only in-frame clones and is missing some. The sample has around 97,000 clones; roughly nine tenths are singletons. Sequences were derived from peripheral blood, sampled after pregnancy. The receptors here all came from a female donor with multiple sclerosis, enrolled in a pregnancy study.

This chain connects TRBV30 to TRBJ2-7, with 8 bases fitting TRBD1. V lost 3 bases and J lost 4; bases outside the gene matches: 11. CDR1 is GTSNPN and CDR2 is SVGIG in the germline V gene (reference sequence). There are 15 residues in the CDR3. DNA for the CDR3: TGTGCCTGGAGCCTATCTGGACAGGGCTTATACGAGCAGTACTTC. Its translation: CAWSLSGQGLYEQYF.

This chain links TRBV11-2 with TRBJ2-5, with D possibly TRBD2 on 5 matching bases. This CDR3 spans 13 amino acids. The V end lost 1 base, the J end lost 4 bases, and 7 bases lay between the germline ends. Germline CDR1 is SGHAT and CDR2 is FQNNGV. The CDR3: CASSLVGGETQYF. The CDR3 DNA follows: TGTGCCAGCAGCTTAGTAGGAGGAGAGACCCAGTACTTC.

The chain joins TRBV21-1 to TRBJ1-2. TRBV21-1 is a recognized pseudogene. The CDR3 runs to 17 residues. The DNA of the CDR3 is TGTGCCAGCAGCGTTGGAGGAACGGTCGCACCCGACTATGGCTACACCTTC. The encoded protein is CASSVGGTVAPDYGYTF.

The chain is built from TRBV12-5 and TRBJ2-7; TRBD1 matches 8 bases. The CDR3 covers 14 residues. CDR1 is LGHNT, CDR2 FRNRAP, per germline. With V trimmed by 6 bases and J by 5 bases, 9 bases remained unmatched. The CDR3 nucleotides are TGTGCTAGTGGGCTCGGGACAGGACAAAACGAGCAGTACTTC. It specifies CASGLGTGQNEQYF. The variable domain in full, with the rest retrieved from reference TRBV12-5 and TRBJ2-7, is DARVTQTPRHKVTEMGQEVTMRCQPILGHNTVFWYRQTMMQGLELLAYFRNRAPLDDSGMPKDRFSAEMPDATLATLKIQPSEPRDSAVYFCASGLGTGQNEQYFGPGTRLTVT.

The J gene is TRBJ1-4, the V gene TRBV7-9; a possible D gene is TRBD1 (6 bases). CDR3 length equals 15 residues. Trimming left V 5 bases short and J 5 bases short, with 15 bases between. The germline CDR1 and CDR2 sequences are SEHNR and FQNEAQ (reference sequence). CDR3: CASSPWTVINEKLFF. The CDR3 nucleotides read TGTGCCAGCAGCCCTTGGACAGTTATAAATGAAAAACTGTTTTTT.

V usage is TRBV27 and J usage is TRBJ2-5; D possibly corresponds to TRBD1 (6 bases). The V gene lost 0 bases and the J gene lost 5 bases, with 16 bases spanning the gap. Germline-derived CDR1 and CDR2 are MNHEY and SMNVEV (reference sequence). This CDR3 has 16 residues. Here the CDR3 DNA reads TGTGCCAGCAGTTTATCCCCACAGGGATACGGGGAGACCCAGTACTTC. Translated: CASSLSPQGYGETQYF.

The chain links TRBV29-1 to TRBJ1-4; TRBD1 aligns across 9 bases. Germline trimming cut 7 bases from V and 4 bases from J; bases unmatched to any gene: 10. The CDR3 consists of 15 residues. The V gene's germline CDR1 is SQVTM and CDR2 ANQGSEA. The CDR3 sequence: CSAHLGQGVNEKLFF. CDR3 coding DNA: TGCAGCGCTCACCTGGGACAGGGCGTTAATGAAAAACTGTTTTTT.

The chain joins TRBV18 to TRBJ2-1, with 8 bases that match TRBD1. The CDR3 length is 17 residues. V gave up 3 bases and J gave up 4 bases; unmatched junction bases: 11. From germline, CDR1 is KGHSH and CDR2 LQKENI. CDR3 sequence reads: CASSPRGRDRRYNEQFF. The DNA of the CDR3 is TGTGCCAGCTCACCTCGCGGCCGGGACAGGCGATACAATGAGCAGTTCTTC.

The rearrangement joins TRBV15 to TRBJ1-4; weak D call: TRBD1 (5 bases). The germline CDR1 and CDR2 sequences are LNHNV and YYDKDF (reference sequence). The CDR3 consists of 17 residues. V was shortened by 1 base and J by 4 bases, with 16 bases between the two germline ends. CDR3 sequence (DNA): TGTGCCACCAGCAGAGGGAACAGGTTGGGTGGTAATGAAAAACTGTTTTTT. This translates into CATSRGNRLGGNEKLFF.

The V call is TRBV5-5, the J call TRBJ1-2, with 9 bases matching TRBD1. With V trimmed by 2 bases and J by 6 bases, 8 bases remained unmatched. Germline CDR1 is SGHKS and CDR2 is YYEKEE (reference sequence). There are 15 residues in the CDR3. The CDR3 DNA reads as TGTGCCAGCAGCTTCCGGGACAGGGATTCGGATGGCTACACCTTC. This sequence encodes CASSFRDRDSDGYTF.

The genes are TRBV19 and TRBJ1-3; D not resolved. Germline values: CDR1 LNHDA, CDR2 SQIVND (reference sequence). Deletions cut 9 bases from V and 7 bases from J, with 13 bases between. The CDR3 extends over 12 amino acids. As DNA, the CDR3 is TGTGCCAGCCCCGGGTTCGGGAACACCATATATTTT. Encoded protein: CASPGFGNTIYF.

This rearrangement joins TRBV14 to TRBJ1-2; D might be TRBD1 (6 bases). The CDR3 is made up of 14 amino acids. Trimming cost V 4 bases and J 8 bases, with 17 bases left between them. Germline V gene lookup returns CDR1 SGHDN and CDR2 FVKESK. CDR3 coding DNA: TGTGCCAGCAGCCCACTGACAGGTAGAGGAGGCTACACCTTC. Amino acids: CASSPLTGRGGYTF.

Comments on this clone: A junction end diverges from the germline sequence, so it may reflect a read error. The chain is built from TRBV7-3 and TRBJ2-2; a weak D match, TRBD2 (5 bases). CDR3 length: 14 residues. In germline, CDR1 is SGHTA, CDR2 FQGTGA. The CDR3 here is CASSSSLVTGELFF. For the CDR3, the DNA is TGTGCCAGCAGCTCCTCACTAGTGACCGGAGAGCTGTTTTTT.

The genes are TRBV6-1 and TRBJ1-5; D not resolved. CDR3 length: 15 amino acids. Germline CDR1 MNHNS, CDR2 SASEGT. V was clipped by 2 bases and J by 4 bases, with 12 bases between them. For the CDR3, the DNA is TGTGCCAGCAGTGAAAGGAGCAGACCAAATCAGCCCCAGCATTTT. Amino acids: CASSERSRPNQPQHF.

This chain joins TRBV30 and TRBJ2-2, with 8 bases identical to TRBD2. This CDR3 has 15 amino acids. With 3 bases clipped from V and 7 bases from J, the junction kept 10 bases outside the gene matches. Per germline, CDR1 GTSNPN and CDR2 SVGIG (reference sequence). CDR3 in DNA: TGTGCCTGGAGGGGGACTAGAGATCCACTCGGGGAGCTGTTTTTT. Translated, it gives CAWRGTRDPLGELFF.

J is TRBJ2-3 and V is TRBV7-9; D is ambiguous. V was clipped by 1 base and J by 2 bases, with 7 bases between them. CDR1 and CDR2 from the germline V gene are SEHNR and FQNEAQ (reference sequence). The CDR3 covers 14 residues. CDR3 sequence (DNA): TGTGCCAGCAGCTTAGTACAGAACACAGATACGCAGTATTTT. As protein: CASSLVQNTDTQYF.

The chain has TRBV7-2 and TRBJ2-2; 7 nucleotides agree with TRBD1. The germline gives CDR1 SGHTA, CDR2 FQGNSA. V shed 5 bases and J 7 bases; nucleotides not matched to a gene: 10. The CDR3 spans 15 residues. The CDR3 loop is CASSADRARGGELFF. The DNA for the CDR3 is TGTGCCAGCAGCGCCGACAGGGCCCGGGGCGGGGAGCTGTTTTTT.

The chain joins TRBV5-1 to TRBJ2-7; 7 bases match TRBD2. The CDR3 totals 15 residues. J gave up 3 bases and V 5 bases, and 11 bases lay outside the gene matches. From germline, CDR1 is SGHRS and CDR2 YFSETQ. The CDR3 loop reads CASRTSWLLIYEQYF. In nucleotides, the CDR3 is TGCGCCAGCAGGACTAGCTGGCTCCTCATCTACGAGCAGTACTTC.

The chain is built from TRBV19 and TRBJ1-5; D might be TRBD1 (5 bases). The CDR3 loop spans 14 amino acids. Germline assignment: CDR1 LNHDA and CDR2 SQIVND (reference sequence). Trimming took off 4 bases at V and 4 bases at J, with 11 bases between the two ends. In DNA form, the CDR3 reads TGTGCCAGTAGTAGGGGACTCTATAATCAGCCCCAGCATTTT. Its translation: CASSRGLYNQPQHF.

The chain carries TRBV28 and TRBJ1-5, with no clear D. Trimming removed 1 base at V and 6 bases at J, with 13 bases between. Germline CDR1 is MDHEN and CDR2 is SYDVKM. This CDR3 contains 15 residues. CDR3 loop: CASSLFFRVGQPQHF. The DNA for the CDR3 is TGTGCCAGCAGTTTATTTTTTAGAGTCGGTCAGCCCCAGCATTTT.

The chain recombines TRBV15 with TRBJ2-1; 12 bases map to TRBD2. The CDR3 length is 16 residues. Germline values: CDR1 LNHNV, CDR2 YYDKDF (reference sequence). The trim removed 4 bases at V and 9 bases at J, leaving 10 bases unmatched. The CDR3 reads CATSTLPLAGGGEQFF. The CDR3 nucleotides read TGTGCCACCAGCACCCTACCTCTAGCGGGAGGGGGTGAGCAGTTCTTC.

The V and J genes are TRBV7-2 and TRBJ1-5, with TRBD1 matching 12 bases. V was pared by 4 bases and J by 6 bases, with 4 bases of the junction left unmatched. There are 15 residues in the CDR3. Per the germline V gene, CDR1 is SGHTA and CDR2 is FQGNSA. The CDR3 nucleotides are TGTGCCAGCAGCTATGGGACAGGGGGCTTTCAGCCCCAGCATTTT. The encoded protein is CASSYGTGGFQPQHF.

Here the CDR3 DNA reads TGTGCCAGCAGTGAAAGCAGGGTGGCCGGGGAGCTGTTTTTT. Translated: CASSESRVAGELFF. V gene TRBV2 combines with J gene TRBJ2-2, with TRBD1 as a possible D gene (5 bases). Per germline, CDR1 SNHLY and CDR2 FYNNEI. The CDR3 sequence is 14 residues long. V lost 2 bases and J 6 bases, leaving 10 bases between the germline ends.

The chain employs TRBV5-6 and TRBJ2-5; 10 nucleotides match TRBD1. The CDR3 covers 15 residues. CDR1 is SGHDT, CDR2 YYEEEE, per germline. After removal of 0 bases from V and 3 bases from J, the junction contained 2 bases not matched to a gene. In DNA, the CDR3 is TGTGCCAGCAGCTTGGCGGGGACAGGGGAAGAGACCCAGTACTTC. Residues: CASSLAGTGEETQYF. The entire variable domain, with the rest obtained from reference TRBV5-6 and TRBJ2-5, is as follows: DAGVTQSPTHLIKTRGQQVTLRCSPKSGHDTVSWYQQALGQGPQFIFQYYEEEERQRGNFPDRFSGHQFPNYSSELNVNALLLGDSALYLCASSLAGTGEETQYFGPGTRLLVL.

The rearrangement joins TRBV9 to TRBJ1-4; 7 bases are a match to TRBD1. With 0 bases clipped from V and 8 bases from J, the junction kept 4 bases outside the gene matches. Germline-derived CDR1 and CDR2 are SGDLS and YYNGEE. There are 14 residues in the CDR3. The DNA of the CDR3 is TGTGCCAGCAGCGTAGATGACAGGGCGGAAAAACTGTTTTTT. This codes for CASSVDDRAEKLFF.

The chain recombines TRBV9 with TRBJ2-3; TRBD2 matches 9 bases. Looked up from germline, CDR1 is SGDLS and CDR2 is YYNGEE. CDR3 size: 15 residues. V was clipped by 2 bases and J by 4 bases; unmatched bases: 5. CDR3 coding DNA: TGTGCCAGCAGCGTCGTAGCGGGGGCCTCAGATACGCAGTATTTT. The encoded protein is CASSVVAGASDTQYF.

This chain uses TRBV27 with TRBJ1-2, with unresolved D. The CDR3 contains 13 residues. Germline CDR1 MNHEY, CDR2 SMNVEV (reference sequence). V lost 4 bases to trimming and J lost 3 bases, with 9 bases between them. DNA of the CDR3: TGTGCCAGCAGTTCGGGGAAGCACTATGGCTACACCTTC. It specifies CASSSGKHYGYTF.